The clone carrying this T cell receptor (beta chain) showed up just once. Antigen: not known. This entry belongs to a study of cytomegalovirus exposure and HLA in healthy donors. Study-wide background: Among around 170 million T cells, an earlier analysis found approximately 110 million unique TCR beta sequences.

It was with 60 Vbeta and 13 Jbeta primers that the PCR ran. Authors' analysis steps: As a later analysis found, there were around 86 million unique TCR beta chains, of which some 10 million were shared. Repertoires were generated with immunoSEQ multiplex PCR, while TCRdb's copy carries only in-frame clones and drops some. Clonal size and the V and J genes are those of that table, whereas D and trimming came from the DNA. The table has roughly 160,000 clones, around 80% seen once. Study outcomes and limitations: Within the data, a cluster of highly shared sequence variants was likely a sequencing artifact.

Sequencing used PBMCs. The TCR sequence derives from a male donor in good health and CMV-seronegative.

CDR3 coding DNA: TGTGCCAGCAGCTACGATGACGGGACCTACGAGCAGTACTTC. This codes for CASSYDDGTYEQYF. The chain links TRBV5-4 to TRBJ2-7, with D perhaps matching TRBD2 (5 bases). The ends were cut back, 3 bases at V and 2 bases at J, with 12 bases in the middle. The CDR3 length is 14 residues. Germline lookup yields CDR1 SGHNT and CDR2 YYREEE (reference sequence).